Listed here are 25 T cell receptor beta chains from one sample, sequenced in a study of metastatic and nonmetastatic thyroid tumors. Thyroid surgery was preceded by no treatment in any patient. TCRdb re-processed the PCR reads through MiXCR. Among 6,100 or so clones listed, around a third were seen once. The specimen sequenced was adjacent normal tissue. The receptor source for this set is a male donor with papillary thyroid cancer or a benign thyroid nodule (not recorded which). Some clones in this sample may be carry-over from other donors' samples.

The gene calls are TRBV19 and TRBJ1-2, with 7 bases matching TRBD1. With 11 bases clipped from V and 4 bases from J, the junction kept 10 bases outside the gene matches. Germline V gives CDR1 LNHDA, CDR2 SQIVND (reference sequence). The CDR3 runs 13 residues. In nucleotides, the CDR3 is TGTGCCTCGAGCCGACAGGGTGGCTATGGCTACACCTTC. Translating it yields CASSRQGGYGYTF.

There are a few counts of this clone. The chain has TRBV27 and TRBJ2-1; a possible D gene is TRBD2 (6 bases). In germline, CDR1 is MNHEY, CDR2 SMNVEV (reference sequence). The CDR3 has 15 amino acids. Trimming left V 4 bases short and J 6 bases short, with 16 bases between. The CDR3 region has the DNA TGTGCCAGCAGTTCAAGACTAGTGAAGAGCAATGAGCAGTTCTTC. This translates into CASSSRLVKSNEQFF.

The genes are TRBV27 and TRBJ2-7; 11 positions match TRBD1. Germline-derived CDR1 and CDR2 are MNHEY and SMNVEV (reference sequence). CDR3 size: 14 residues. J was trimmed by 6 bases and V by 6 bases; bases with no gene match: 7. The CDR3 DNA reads TGTGCCAGCAGCCTCCTTGGACAGGGGGCCGAGCAGTACTTC. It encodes CASSLLGQGAEQYF.

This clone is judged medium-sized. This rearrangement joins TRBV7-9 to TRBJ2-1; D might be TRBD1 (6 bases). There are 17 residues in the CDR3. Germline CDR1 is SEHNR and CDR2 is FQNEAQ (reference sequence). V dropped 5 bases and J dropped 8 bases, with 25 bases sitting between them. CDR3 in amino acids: CASSGTTGIYASDEQFF. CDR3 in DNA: TGTGCCAGCAGCGGAACTACAGGGATCTACGCGTCAGATGAGCAGTTCTTC.

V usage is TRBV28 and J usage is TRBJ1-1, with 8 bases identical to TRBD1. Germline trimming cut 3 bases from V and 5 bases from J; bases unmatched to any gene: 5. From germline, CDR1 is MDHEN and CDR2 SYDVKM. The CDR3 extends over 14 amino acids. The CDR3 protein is CASSFGQGRTEAFF. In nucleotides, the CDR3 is TGTGCCAGCAGTTTCGGACAGGGAAGGACTGAAGCTTTCTTT.

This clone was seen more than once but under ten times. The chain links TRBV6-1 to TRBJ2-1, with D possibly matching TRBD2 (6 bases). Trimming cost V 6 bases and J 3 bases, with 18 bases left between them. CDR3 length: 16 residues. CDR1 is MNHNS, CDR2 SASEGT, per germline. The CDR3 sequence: CASSSTRKGLYNEQFF. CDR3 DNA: TGTGCCAGCAGCTCGACTAGGAAGGGGCTCTACAATGAGCAGTTCTTC.

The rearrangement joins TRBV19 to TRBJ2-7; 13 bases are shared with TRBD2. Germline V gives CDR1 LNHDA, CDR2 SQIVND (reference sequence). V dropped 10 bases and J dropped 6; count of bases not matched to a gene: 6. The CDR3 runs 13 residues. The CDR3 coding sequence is TGTGCCAATGCCGGACTAGCGGGAGCCGAGCAGTACTTC. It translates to CANAGLAGAEQYF.

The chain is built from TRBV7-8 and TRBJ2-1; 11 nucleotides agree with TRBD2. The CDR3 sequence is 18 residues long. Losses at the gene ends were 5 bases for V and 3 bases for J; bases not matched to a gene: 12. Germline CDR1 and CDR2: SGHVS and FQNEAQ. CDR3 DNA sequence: TGTGCCAGCAGCCAATTGAGATCCGGGACTAGCGGCTACAATGAGCAGTTCTTC. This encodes CASSQLRSGTSGYNEQFF.

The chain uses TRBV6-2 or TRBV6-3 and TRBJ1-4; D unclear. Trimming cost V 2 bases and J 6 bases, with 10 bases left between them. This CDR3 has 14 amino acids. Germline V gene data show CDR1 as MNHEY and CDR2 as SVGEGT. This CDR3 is CASSYGGRDEKLFF. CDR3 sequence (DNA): TGTGCCAGCAGTTACGGAGGGAGGGATGAAAAACTGTTTTTT.

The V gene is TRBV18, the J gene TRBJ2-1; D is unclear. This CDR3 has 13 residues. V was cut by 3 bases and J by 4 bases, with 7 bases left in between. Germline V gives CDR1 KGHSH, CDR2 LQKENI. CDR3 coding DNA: TGTGCCAGCTCACCTCGTAATTACAATGAGCAGTTCTTC. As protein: CASSPRNYNEQFF.

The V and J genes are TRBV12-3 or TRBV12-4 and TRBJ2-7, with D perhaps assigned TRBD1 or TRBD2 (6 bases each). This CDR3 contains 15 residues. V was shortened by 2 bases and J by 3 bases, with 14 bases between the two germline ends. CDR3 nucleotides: TGTGCCAGCAGTTTAAGGGGGACTGTCTACTACGAGCAGTACTTC. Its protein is CASSLRGTVYYEQYF.

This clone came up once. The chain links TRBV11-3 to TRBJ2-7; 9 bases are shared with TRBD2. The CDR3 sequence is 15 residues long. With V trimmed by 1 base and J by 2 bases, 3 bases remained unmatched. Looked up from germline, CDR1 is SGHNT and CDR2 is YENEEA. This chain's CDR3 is CASSLGLAVTYEQYF. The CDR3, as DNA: TGTGCCAGCAGCTTAGGACTAGCGGTTACCTACGAGCAGTACTTC.

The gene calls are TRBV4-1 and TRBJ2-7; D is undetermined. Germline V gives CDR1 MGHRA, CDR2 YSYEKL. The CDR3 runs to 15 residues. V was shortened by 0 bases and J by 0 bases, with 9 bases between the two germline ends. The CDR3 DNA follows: TGCGCCAGCAGCCAAGATCGGCGGAACTCCTACGAGCAGTACTTC. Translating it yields CASSQDRRNSYEQYF.

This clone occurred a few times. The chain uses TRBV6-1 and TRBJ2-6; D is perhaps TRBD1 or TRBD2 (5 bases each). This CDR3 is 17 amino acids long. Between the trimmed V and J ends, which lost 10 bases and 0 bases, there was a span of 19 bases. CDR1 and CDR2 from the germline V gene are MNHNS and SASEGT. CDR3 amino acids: CAIAQRQGASGANVLTF. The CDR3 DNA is TGTGCCATCGCACAGAGGCAGGGAGCCTCTGGGGCCAACGTCCTGACTTTC.

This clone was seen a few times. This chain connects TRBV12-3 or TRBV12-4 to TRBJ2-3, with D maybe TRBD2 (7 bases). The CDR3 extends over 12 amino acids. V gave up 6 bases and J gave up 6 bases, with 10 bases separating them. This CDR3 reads CASREGGDTQYF. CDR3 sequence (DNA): TGTGCCAGCAGGGAGGGGGGGGATACGCAGTATTTT.

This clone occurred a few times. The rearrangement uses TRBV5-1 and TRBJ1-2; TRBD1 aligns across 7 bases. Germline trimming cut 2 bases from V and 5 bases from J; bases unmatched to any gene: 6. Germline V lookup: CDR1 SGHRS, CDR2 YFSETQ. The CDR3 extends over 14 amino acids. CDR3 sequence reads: CASSFNRGGYGYTF. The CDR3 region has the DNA TGCGCCAGCAGCTTCAACAGGGGAGGTTATGGCTACACCTTC.

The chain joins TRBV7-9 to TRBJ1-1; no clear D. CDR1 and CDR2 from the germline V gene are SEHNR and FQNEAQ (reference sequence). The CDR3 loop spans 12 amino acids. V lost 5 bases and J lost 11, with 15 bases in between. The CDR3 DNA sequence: TGTGCCAGCAGCCTGGACCTTCCACAGGCTTTCTTT. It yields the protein CASSLDLPQAFF. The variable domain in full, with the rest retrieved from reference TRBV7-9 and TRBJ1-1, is DTGVSQNPRHKITKRGQNVTFRCDPISEHNRLYWYRQTLGQGPEFLTYFQNEAQLEKSRLLSDRFSAERPKGSFSTLEIQRTEQGDSAMYLCASSLDLPQAFFGQGTRLTVV.

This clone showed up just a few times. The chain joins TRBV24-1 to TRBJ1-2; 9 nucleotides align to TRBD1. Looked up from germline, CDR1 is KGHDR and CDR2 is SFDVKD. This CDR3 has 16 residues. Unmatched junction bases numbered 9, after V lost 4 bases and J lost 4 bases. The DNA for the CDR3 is TGTGCCACCAGTGAAGCCTCGACAGGGGGGATCTATGGCTACACCTTC. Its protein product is CATSEASTGGIYGYTF.

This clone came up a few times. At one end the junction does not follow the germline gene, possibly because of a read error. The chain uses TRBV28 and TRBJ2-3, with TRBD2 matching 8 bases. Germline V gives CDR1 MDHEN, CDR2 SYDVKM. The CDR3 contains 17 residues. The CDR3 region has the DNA TGTGCCAGCAGGCACGTACTAGCGGTTGTCGGCACGGATACGCAGTATTTC. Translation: CASRHVLAVVGTDTQYF.

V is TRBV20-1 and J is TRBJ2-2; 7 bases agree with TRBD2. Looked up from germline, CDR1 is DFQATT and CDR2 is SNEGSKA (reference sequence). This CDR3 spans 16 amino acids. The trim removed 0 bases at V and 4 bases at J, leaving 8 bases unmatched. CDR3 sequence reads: CSARDFTSDSTGELFF. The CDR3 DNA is TGCAGTGCTAGAGATTTTACTAGCGATAGCACCGGGGAGCTGTTTTTT.

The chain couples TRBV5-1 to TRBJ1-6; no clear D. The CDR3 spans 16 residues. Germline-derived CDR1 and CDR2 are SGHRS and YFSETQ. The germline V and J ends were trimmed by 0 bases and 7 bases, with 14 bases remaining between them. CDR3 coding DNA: TGCGCCAGCAGCTTGGAGTCCGGGTCGGGGAATTCACCCCTCCACTTT. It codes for CASSLESGSGNSPLHF.

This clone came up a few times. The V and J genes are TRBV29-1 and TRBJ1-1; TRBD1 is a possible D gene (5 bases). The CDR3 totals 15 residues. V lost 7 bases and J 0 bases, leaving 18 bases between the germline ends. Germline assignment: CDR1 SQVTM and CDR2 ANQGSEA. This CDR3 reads CSGMGGSIMNTEAFF. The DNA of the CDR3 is TGCAGCGGCATGGGGGGGTCTATTATGAACACTGAAGCTTTCTTT.

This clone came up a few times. Here the CDR3 reads CASSKGKPAGTQYF. In nucleotides, the CDR3 is TGTGCCAGCAGTAAAGGGAAACCGGCCGGGACCCAGTACTTC. J is TRBJ2-5 and V is TRBV6-1; no firm D call. Germline V lookup: CDR1 MNHNS, CDR2 SASEGT. This CDR3 spans 14 amino acids. With 5 bases removed from V and 7 bases from J, the gap between germline ends came to 17 bases.

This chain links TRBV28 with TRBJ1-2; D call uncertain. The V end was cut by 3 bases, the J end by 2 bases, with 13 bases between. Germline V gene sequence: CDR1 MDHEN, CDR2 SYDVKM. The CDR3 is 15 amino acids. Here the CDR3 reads CASSFPESRNYGYTF. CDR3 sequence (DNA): TGTGCCAGCAGTTTCCCAGAGTCACGAAACTATGGCTACACCTTC.

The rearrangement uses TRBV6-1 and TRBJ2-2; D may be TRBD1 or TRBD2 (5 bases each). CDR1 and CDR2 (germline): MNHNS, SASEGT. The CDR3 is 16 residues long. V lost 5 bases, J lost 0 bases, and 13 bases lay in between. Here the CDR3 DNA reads TGTGCCAGCAGTTCCCGGGGCGGAGCGAACACCGGGGAGCTGTTTTTT. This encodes CASSSRGGANTGELFF.